This T cell receptor (beta chain) was sequenced in a study of blood T cell repertoires in COVID-19. Assay: immunoSEQ multiplex PCR; the TCRdb copy retains only in-frame clones and omits some. Here the sample spans about 85,000 clones, approximately 79% being singletons. With V trimmed by 3 bases and J by 7 bases, 6 bases remained unmatched. CDR3 length: 14 residues. CDR1 and CDR2 (germline): KGHSH, LQKENI. The genes are TRBV18 and TRBJ2-1; 7 bases fit TRBD2. Source material: peripheral blood. The sequence came from a man between 65 and 85 years old with acute or convalescent COVID-19. The CDR3 is CASSPQGGGNEQFF. CDR3 bases: TGTGCCAGCTCACCCCAAGGCGGGGGTAATGAGCAGTTCTTC.